This paragraph covers one T cell receptor (beta chain) sequence. Its antigen is undetermined. The entry originates in a study of T cell repertoires in cytomegalovirus infection. Study as a whole: Both a matching HLA type and CMV infection were indicated by public TCR beta signatures.

V was clipped by 6 bases and J by 6 bases; unmatched bases: 11. The CDR3 extends over 17 amino acids. Study results and caveats: What dominated the ex vivo response were HLA-C-restricted CMV-specific TCR beta clonotypes.

TCRdb called the reads again in MiXCR, with one record for every CDR3 protein. Among under 850,000 distinct CDR3 sequences listed, around a third were seen once. The source was cultured PBMCs, collected from culture after CMV antigen stimulation. The chain employs TRBV12-3 or TRBV12-4 and TRBJ2-1; 13 bases agree with TRBD2. The sequence was obtained from a human donor in good health (CMV status not recorded). Some clones in this sample may be carry-over from other donors' samples. CDR3 amino acids: CASSPTSGRHLGNEQFF. CDR3 bases: TGTGCCAGCAGCCCGACTAGCGGGAGGCACCTTGGCAATGAGCAGTTCTTC.